Following are 14 T cell receptor beta chains from one sample sequenced in a study of OX40 agonist ivuxolimab in advanced cancers. Using immunoSEQ multiplex PCR, the repertoire was profiled, and TCRdb retains in-frame clones only, with some absent. The sample holds 20,000 to 25,000 clones, roughly 86% seen once. The sample was CD4+ or CD8+ T cells sorted from blood, taken in a trial of the OX40 agonist ivuxolimab. These TCRs come from an adult with an advanced solid tumor such as melanoma, head and neck, liver or kidney cancer.

This sequence joins TRBV30 and TRBJ1-5, with D tentatively TRBD1 (5 bases). Germline CDR1 reads GTSNPN; CDR2 reads SVGIG (reference sequence). The CDR3 contains 13 residues. V lost 2 bases and J 3 bases, leaving 8 bases between the germline ends. This CDR3 is CAWSTDINQPQHF. In DNA, the CDR3 is TGTGCCTGGAGTACGGACATCAATCAGCCCCAGCATTTT.

The chain combines TRBV7-6 with TRBJ1-4; D may be TRBD1 (6 bases). This CDR3 contains 14 residues. Germline assignment: CDR1 SGHVS and CDR2 FNYEAQ. The V end lost 2 bases, the J end lost 6 bases, and 10 bases lay between the germline ends. The CDR3 region has the DNA TGTGCCAGCAGCTTATTCAGGGGTGATGAAAAACTGTTTTTT. Residues: CASSLFRGDEKLFF.

CDR3 nucleotide sequence: TGTGCCACCAGCAGATCCATTTCCCCCTACGAGCAGTACTTC. Amino acids: CATSRSISPYEQYF. V and J are TRBV15 and TRBJ2-7, with no clear D. Trimming left V 2 bases short and J 2 bases short, with 10 bases between. The CDR3 consists of 14 residues. Per germline, CDR1 LNHNV and CDR2 YYDKDF (reference sequence). Full variable domain (missing parts from reference TRBV15 and TRBJ2-7): DAMVIQNPRYQVTQFGKPVTLSCSQTLNHNVMYWYQQKSSQAPKLLFHYYDKDFNNEADTPDNFQSRRPNTSFCFLDIRSPGLGDTAMYLCATSRSISPYEQYFGPGTRLTVT.

The J gene is TRBJ1-1, the V gene TRBV5-4; 10 nucleotides line up with TRBD1. This CDR3 is built from 15 residues. Germline V gene sequence: CDR1 SGHNT, CDR2 YYREEE (reference sequence). Trimming at V came to 4 bases and at J to 4 bases, leaving 7 bases not matched to a gene. The DNA for the CDR3 is TGTGCCAGCAGCCCACCGGGACAGGGGAGCACTGAAGCTTTCTTT. This sequence encodes CASSPPGQGSTEAFF.

This chain connects TRBV29-1 to TRBJ2-7; 7 nucleotides align to TRBD1. Germline V lookup: CDR1 SQVTM, CDR2 ANQGSEA. CDR3 size: 13 residues. Trimming took 4 bases from V and 6 from J; bases not matched to a gene: 9. CDR3 coding DNA: TGCAGCGTTGGCGTCAGGGGGTTTGGCGAGCAGTACTTC. Translated: CSVGVRGFGEQYF.

V is TRBV7-2 and J is TRBJ2-3; TRBD2 matches at 8 bases. The CDR3 runs 17 residues. V lost 5 bases to trimming and J lost 3 bases; unmatched junction nucleotides: 13. Germline loops: CDR1 SGHTA, CDR2 FQGNSA. The CDR3 nucleotides are TGTGCCAGCAGCACCCGAGGCGGGGGGCAGAGGACAGATACGCAGTATTTT. Translated: CASSTRGGGQRTDTQYF. The full variable domain, completed using reference TRBV7-2 and TRBJ2-3, is GAGVSQSPSNKVTEKGKDVELRCDPISGHTALYWYRQSLGQGLEFLIYFQGNSAPDKSGLPSDRFSAERTGGSVSTLTIQRTQQEDSAVYLCASSTRGGGQRTDTQYFGPGTRLTVL.

This clone has more than one count but fewer than ten. The chain links TRBV6-1 to TRBJ2-6; D is unclear. This CDR3 spans 14 amino acids. Germline CDR1 reads MNHNS; CDR2 reads SASEGT. V was trimmed by 4 bases and J by 0 bases, leaving 4 bases between them. CDR3 sequence (DNA): TGTGCCAGCAGTGTTGACTCTGGGGCCAACGTCCTGACTTTC. It specifies CASSVDSGANVLTF.

This chain uses TRBV7-8 with TRBJ1-1; 8 bases line up with TRBD1. This CDR3 has 14 residues. After removal of 5 bases from V and 0 bases from J, the junction contained 2 bases not matched to a gene. Germline assignment: CDR1 SGHVS and CDR2 FQNEAQ. The CDR3 bases are TGTGCCAGCAGCCGGGACAGGATGAACACTGAAGCTTTCTTT. This sequence encodes CASSRDRMNTEAFF.

The chain carries TRBV4-1 and TRBJ1-5, with TRBD1 matching 8 bases. The CDR3 extends over 14 amino acids. Trimming removed 1 base from V and 6 bases from J; junction bases left unmatched: 2. Per germline, CDR1 MGHRA and CDR2 YSYEKL. CDR3 in DNA: TGCGCCAGCAGCCAAGTAGACAGGGGTCAGCCCCAGCATTTT. Protein sequence: CASSQVDRGQPQHF.

This clone was observed once. The gene calls are TRBV5-1 and TRBJ2-3; TRBD1 aligns across 8 bases. V was clipped by 1 base and J by 4 bases; unmatched bases: 2. CDR3 length: 14 amino acids. CDR1 is SGHRS and CDR2 is YFSETQ in the germline V gene. CDR3 amino acids: CASSLRQGSDTQYF. The CDR3 region has the DNA TGCGCCAGCAGCTTGCGACAGGGGTCAGATACGCAGTATTTT.

This clone is labeled as hyperexpanded (1% or more). This chain joins TRBV7-9 and TRBJ2-7, with D unclear. V was shortened by 3 bases and J by 6 bases, with 9 bases between the two germline ends. The CDR3 totals 12 residues. Looked up from germline, CDR1 is SEHNR and CDR2 is FQNEAQ (reference sequence). The CDR3 DNA reads as TGTGCCAGCAGCTTGGAGTGGTCCGAGCAGTACTTC. This gives the protein CASSLEWSEQYF.

The chain links TRBV9 to TRBJ1-2; 7 bases are a match to TRBD1. Unmatched junction bases numbered 8, after V lost 7 bases and J lost 2 bases. CDR1 and CDR2 from the germline V gene are SGDLS and YYNGEE. The CDR3 runs 14 residues. The CDR3 bases are TGTGCCAGCGCCACCGGGGACAGCAACTATGGCTACACCTTC. This translates into CASATGDSNYGYTF. Filled out from reference TRBV9 and TRBJ1-2, the complete variable domain reads DSGVTQTPKHLITATGQRVTLRCSPRSGDLSVYWYQQSLDQGLQFLIQYYNGEERAKGNILERFSAQQFPDLHSELNLSSLELGDSALYFCASATGDSNYGYTFGSGTRLTVV.

This chain links TRBV19 with TRBJ1-4; no clear D gene. V shed 1 base and J shed 2 bases, with 11 bases lying between them. The CDR3 is made up of 16 amino acids. CDR1 is LNHDA, CDR2 SQIVND, per germline (reference sequence). CDR3 sequence (DNA): TGTGCCAGTAGTATAGGCGGGGAAGGGACTAATGAAAAACTGTTTTTT. Amino acid sequence: CASSIGGEGTNEKLFF.

This clone was observed a few times. The chain recombines TRBV4-1 with TRBJ2-2; D is unclear. From germline, CDR1 is MGHRA and CDR2 YSYEKL. V was trimmed by 0 bases and J by 5 bases, leaving 7 bases between them. This CDR3 has 14 amino acids. The CDR3 region has the DNA TGCGCCAGCAGCCAAGAATCCGGGACCGGGGAGCTGTTTTTT. Encoded protein: CASSQESGTGELFF.